Listed here are 25 T cell receptor beta chains from one sample, sequenced in a study of blood T cell repertoires in COVID-19. Libraries were prepared by immunoSEQ multiplex PCR; TCRdb keeps only in-frame clonotypes and omits some of them. The data contain fewer than 200,000 clones, more than 70% of them singletons. Sequencing was performed on PBMCs or T cells enriched from blood (not recorded which). These receptor sequences come from a woman aged 50 to 60 in a cohort exposed to, infected with or recovered from COVID-19 (not recorded which).

This sequence joins TRBV4-2 and TRBJ1-2; D perhaps matches TRBD1 (6 bases). Trimming stripped 6 bases from V and 5 bases from J, with 16 bases between. This CDR3 comprises 14 residues. CDR1 is LGHNA, CDR2 YNFKEQ, per germline. The CDR3 loop is CASRPTGTSYGYTF. The CDR3 DNA follows: TGTGCCAGCAGGCCTACCGGGACAAGTTATGGCTACACCTTC.

The chain links TRBV7-2 to TRBJ1-2, with 9 positions matching TRBD1. The CDR3 contains 17 residues. V was pared by 2 bases and J by 5 bases, with 12 bases of the junction left unmatched. Germline V lookup: CDR1 SGHTA, CDR2 FQGNSA. In DNA form, the CDR3 reads TGTGCCAGCAGCTTAACAGGGACAGGGCAAGGGGGGTATGGCTACACCTTC. Translated, it gives CASSLTGTGQGGYGYTF.

This clone occurred once. The rearrangement links TRBV30 to TRBJ2-2; D perhaps matches TRBD1 (6 bases). The CDR3 totals 15 residues. V was shortened by 1 base and J by 6 bases, with 15 bases between the two germline ends. Germline V gene lookup returns CDR1 GTSNPN and CDR2 SVGIG (reference sequence). The CDR3: CAWSASGTKAGELFF. The CDR3 DNA is TGTGCCTGGAGTGCGTCCGGGACAAAGGCCGGGGAGCTGTTTTTT.

V gene TRBV5-5 combines with J gene TRBJ1-2, with 10 bases aligning to TRBD1. The germline V gene encodes CDR1 SGHKS and CDR2 YYEKEE (reference sequence). V dropped 5 bases and J dropped 4; count of bases not matched to a gene: 5. The CDR3 has 14 residues. The CDR3 spells CASSPGQGVYGYTF. The CDR3 DNA reads TGTGCCAGCAGTCCAGGACAGGGGGTCTATGGCTACACCTTC.

On this clone itself: The same CDR3 arises from other DNA sequences in this sample as well. The rearrangement links TRBV28 to TRBJ1-2; D possibly corresponds to TRBD1 (6 bases). The CDR3 spans 13 residues. The V end lost 5 bases, the J end lost 4 bases, and 11 bases lay between the germline ends. In germline, CDR1 is MDHEN, CDR2 SYDVKM. DNA of the CDR3: TGTGCCAGCAGTACTACAGGGTTCTATGGCTACACCTTC. Translation: CASSTTGFYGYTF.

This sequence joins TRBV18 and TRBJ2-7; 11 bases are shared with TRBD1. Germline CDR1 reads KGHSH; CDR2 reads LQKENI. After removal of 5 bases from V and 3 bases from J, the junction contained 6 bases not matched to a gene. The CDR3 consists of 15 residues. The CDR3 region has the DNA TGTGCCAGCTCAGTGGGACAGGGGGTAAACTACGAGCAGTACTTC. This gives the protein CASSVGQGVNYEQYF.

This chain connects TRBV30 to TRBJ1-1; 7 nucleotides agree with TRBD1. The germline V gene has CDR1 GTSNPN and CDR2 SVGIG (reference sequence). This CDR3 comprises 13 residues. The V gene end was trimmed by 2 bases and the J gene end by 2 bases; junction bases not matched to a gene: 2. CDR3 protein: CAWSYRGNTEAFF. CDR3 DNA sequence: TGTGCCTGGAGTTACAGGGGTAACACTGAAGCTTTCTTT.

The J gene is TRBJ2-3, the V gene TRBV6-5; possible D gene TRBD1, 6 bases. Germline V lookup: CDR1 MNHEY, CDR2 SVGAGI. Trimming removed 2 bases at V and 2 bases at J, with 11 bases between. This CDR3 comprises 15 residues. CDR3 sequence reads: CASSYETGTTDTQYF. In DNA form, the CDR3 reads TGTGCCAGCAGTTACGAGACAGGAACCACAGATACGCAGTATTTT.

This rearrangement joins TRBV5-4 to TRBJ2-5, with D possibly TRBD1 on 6 matching bases. The germline V gene has CDR1 SGHNT and CDR2 YYREEE (reference sequence). There are 15 residues in the CDR3. Trimming shortened V by 0 bases and J by 6 bases, and 15 bases separated the two germline ends. This chain's CDR3 is CASSLVGGAGKTQYF. Written as DNA, the CDR3 is TGTGCCAGCAGCTTGGTAGGGGGAGCCGGGAAGACCCAGTACTTC.

V and J are TRBV27 and TRBJ2-1; the D gene is possibly TRBD1 (6 bases). The CDR3 extends over 16 amino acids. Trimming left V 4 bases short and J 1 base short, with 14 bases between. Germline CDR1 reads MNHEY; CDR2 reads SMNVEV (reference sequence). The CDR3 region has the DNA TGTGCCAGCAGTTCCACCGGGACAAAATCCTACAATGAGCAGTTCTTC. Its protein is CASSSTGTKSYNEQFF.

The chain couples TRBV21-1 to TRBJ1-4. TRBV21-1 is an annotated pseudogene. This CDR3 has 16 amino acids. The DNA for the CDR3 is TGTGCCAGCAGTGTTTTAATTTCGGGGTTAAATGAAAAACTGTTTTTT. The encoded protein is CASSVLISGLNEKLFF.

The V gene is TRBV11-3, the J gene TRBJ2-7; TRBD1 aligns across 12 bases. The J segment lost 6 bases and the V segment lost 5 bases, leaving 8 bases of the junction unmatched. Per the germline V gene, CDR1 is SGHNT and CDR2 is YENEEA. CDR3 size: 15 residues. The CDR3 protein is CASSISGTGGSEQYF. As DNA, the CDR3 is TGTGCCAGCAGCATATCCGGGACAGGGGGCTCCGAGCAGTACTTC.

V usage is TRBV4-1 and J usage is TRBJ1-5; 7 positions match TRBD1. CDR1 and CDR2 from the germline V gene are MGHRA and YSYEKL. The V segment lost 1 base and the J segment 4 bases; nucleotides outside the gene matches: 13. CDR3 length equals 18 residues. CDR3 amino acids: CASSQGPRQGYFNQPQHF. The CDR3 DNA sequence: TGCGCCAGCAGCCAAGGGCCTCGACAGGGATATTTTAATCAGCCCCAGCATTTT.

The chain combines TRBV7-2 with TRBJ2-1; TRBD1 matches 9 bases. Trimming took 1 base from V and 3 from J; bases not matched to a gene: 4. This CDR3 comprises 16 residues. Looked up from germline, CDR1 is SGHTA and CDR2 is FQGNSA. CDR3 loop: CASSLVGQGFYNEQFF. In DNA form, the CDR3 reads TGTGCCAGCAGCTTAGTGGGACAGGGATTCTACAATGAGCAGTTCTTC.

This clone was observed once. The chain joins TRBV4-3 to TRBJ1-3, with a possible D match to TRBD1 (5 bases). The CDR3 covers 16 residues. The germline CDR1 and CDR2 sequences are LGHNA and YSLEER. Trimming shortened V by 0 bases and J by 0 bases, and 9 bases separated the two germline ends. Written as DNA, the CDR3 is TGCGCCAGCAGCCAAGATCGGGACTCCTCTGGAAACACCATATATTTT. Translating gives CASSQDRDSSGNTIYF.

V and J are TRBV6-2 or TRBV6-3 and TRBJ2-2, with 10 bases matching TRBD2. V lost 6 bases to trimming and J lost 7 bases; unmatched junction nucleotides: 11. CDR1 is MNHEY and CDR2 is SVGEGT in the germline V gene. The CDR3 extends over 16 amino acids. The CDR3 here is CASSPLAGVGGGELFF. CDR3 nucleotides: TGTGCCAGCAGCCCTCTAGCGGGAGTTGGTGGCGGGGAGCTGTTTTTT.

This clone occurred once. At one end the junction does not follow the germline gene, possibly because of a read error. The chain carries TRBV6-2 or TRBV6-3 and TRBJ1-1; D possibly corresponds to TRBD1 (5 bases). Germline CDR1 MNHEY, CDR2 SVGEGT. The CDR3 runs to 12 residues. The CDR3 region is CASSHDREEAFF. DNA for the CDR3: TGTGCCAGCAGCCACGACAGAGAGGAAGCTTTTTTT.

The rearrangement links TRBV29-1 to TRBJ2-1; 8 nucleotides match TRBD1. The germline V gene has CDR1 SQVTM and CDR2 ANQGSEA. CDR3 length equals 15 residues. The V gene end was trimmed by 6 bases and the J gene end by 10 bases; junction bases not matched to a gene: 17. CDR3 amino acids: CSVLRDRPRGGEQFF. The CDR3 DNA reads TGCAGCGTCCTCCGGGACAGGCCCCGGGGTGGGGAGCAGTTCTTC.

V is TRBV9 and J is TRBJ1-2; D is ambiguous. CDR1 and CDR2 (germline): SGDLS, YYNGEE. V was trimmed by 0 bases and J by 2 bases, leaving 5 bases between them. The CDR3 runs to 13 residues. The CDR3 coding sequence is TGTGCCAGCAGCGTAGAACACAACTATGGCTACACCTTC. Its translation: CASSVEHNYGYTF.

The rearrangement joins TRBV7-9 to TRBJ2-3; perhaps TRBD1 as D (6 bases). Germline values: CDR1 SEHNR, CDR2 FQNEAQ (reference sequence). This CDR3 is 17 amino acids long. Trimming removed 0 bases from V and 3 bases from J, with 16 bases in between. The CDR3 is CASSLAYSGVGTDTQYF. The CDR3 nucleotides read TGTGCCAGCAGCTTAGCGTATTCAGGGGTAGGGACAGATACGCAGTATTTT.

The chain is built from TRBV19 and TRBJ2-7, with 9 bases lining up with TRBD1. Looked up from germline, CDR1 is LNHDA and CDR2 is SQIVND (reference sequence). The CDR3 covers 14 residues. The ends lost 3 bases at V and 2 bases at J; junction bases unmatched: 2. The CDR3 bases are TGTGCCAGTAGTATTGGACAGGGGACCTACGAGCAGTACTTC. Its translation: CASSIGQGTYEQYF.

The J gene is TRBJ1-3, the V gene TRBV5-1, with D possibly TRBD1 on 5 matching bases. Germline V gives CDR1 SGHRS, CDR2 YFSETQ. The CDR3 is 15 amino acids. V gave up 3 bases and J gave up 0 bases, with 10 bases separating them. The CDR3 DNA reads as TGCGCCAGCAGCTCAGGGTCCAGCTCTGGAAACACCATATATTTT. Translated: CASSSGSSSGNTIYF.

The rearrangement uses TRBV10-3 and TRBJ1-4, with 8 nucleotides matching TRBD1. This CDR3 contains 15 residues. Germline V gene sequence: CDR1 ENHRY, CDR2 SYGVKD. V trimming: 2 bases; J trimming: 5 bases; junction bases outside the gene matches: 4. In DNA form, the CDR3 reads TGTGCCATCAGTGAGAAGGGACAGGTGAATGAAAAACTGTTTTTT. It specifies CAISEKGQVNEKLFF.

This clone was counted a few times. The chain links TRBV9 to TRBJ1-3; no firm D call. The germline CDR1 and CDR2 sequences are SGDLS and YYNGEE. Deletions cut 4 bases from V and 4 bases from J, with 15 bases between. The length of the CDR3 is 15 residues. The DNA for the CDR3 is TGTGCCAGCAGCAGCGGACCGGGAACGGGAAACACCATATATTTT. Translated: CASSSGPGTGNTIYF.

The V gene is TRBV5-1, the J gene TRBJ2-1; weak D call: TRBD1 (5 bases). The CDR3 has 14 residues. V was cut by 0 bases and J by 5 bases, with 9 bases left in between. Germline V CDR1 and CDR2: SGHRS, YFSETQ. This chain's CDR3 is CASSLEGLNNEQFF. The DNA of the CDR3 is TGCGCCAGCAGCTTGGAGGGGCTCAACAATGAGCAGTTCTTC. Variable domain in full (rest from reference TRBV5-1 and TRBJ2-1): KAGVTQTPRYLIKTRGQQVTLSCSPISGHRSVSWYQQTPGQGLQFLFEYFSETQRNKGNFPGRFSGRQFSNSRSEMNVSTLELGDSALYLCASSLEGLNNEQFFGPGTRLTVL.